Below, 32 T cell receptor beta chains from the same sample are listed, as sequenced in a study of T-cell memory formation after mild COVID-19. TCRdb fed the 5' RACE reads into MiXCR, producing one record per CDR3 protein. The sample includes under 600,000 distinct CDR3 sequences, roughly a fifth of them seen just once. Sequences were obtained from PBMCs or a T cell subset sorted from them (not recorded which). The receptors here all came from an adult woman who had mild COVID-19 (a few samples of this study predate the infection). Cell type and time point are not known.

This clonotype occurred a few times. The rearrangement uses TRBV12-3 or TRBV12-4 and TRBJ2-3; TRBD2 matches 12 bases. The CDR3 is 15 amino acids. J lost 4 bases, V lost 5 bases, and 4 bases had no gene match. Here the CDR3 reads CASSALAGGADTQYF. In DNA form, the CDR3 reads TGTGCCAGCAGTGCGCTAGCGGGAGGGGCAGATACGCAGTATTTT.

This CDR3 reads CASSLGQVNNEQFF. CDR3 sequence (DNA): TGTGCCAGCAGCTTAGGACAGGTGAACAATGAGCAGTTCTTC. V is TRBV7-8 and J is TRBJ2-1, with a weak D call TRBD1 (6 bases). V was clipped by 1 base and J by 5 bases, with 9 bases between them. Germline CDR1 and CDR2: SGHVS and FQNEAQ. There are 14 residues in the CDR3.

The rearrangement joins TRBV7-9 to TRBJ1-4; D is uncertain. Trimming removed 1 base from V and 4 bases from J, with 13 bases in between. CDR3 length equals 16 residues. The germline gives CDR1 SEHNR, CDR2 FQNEAQ (reference sequence). The CDR3 spells CASSLVDTAYNEKLFF. CDR3 nucleotide sequence: TGTGCCAGCAGCTTAGTTGATACGGCTTATAATGAAAAACTGTTTTTT.

The chain employs TRBV25-1 and TRBJ2-3; perhaps TRBD2 as D (5 bases). Germline loops: CDR1 MGHDK, CDR2 SYGVNS. The CDR3 consists of 14 residues. The V end was cut by 4 bases, the J end by 2 bases, with 10 bases between. The CDR3 sequence is CASSVASLTDTQYF. The CDR3 DNA sequence: TGTGCCAGCAGTGTAGCTAGCCTCACAGATACGCAGTATTTT.

This clonotype occurred a few times. This chain joins TRBV5-6 and TRBJ2-7, with 10 bases aligning to TRBD2. V shed 4 bases, J shed 3 bases, and the junction held 4 bases outside the gene matches. The CDR3 sequence is 14 residues long. The germline gives CDR1 SGHDT, CDR2 YYEEEE. CDR3 nucleotide sequence: TGTGCCAGCAGCGCCGGGACTAGCGTCTACGAGCAGTACTTC. Translation gives CASSAGTSVYEQYF.

This clonotype appeared many times. The V and J genes are TRBV20-1 and TRBJ1-3; TRBD1 is a possible D gene (5 bases). Deletions cut 5 bases from V and 0 bases from J, with 11 bases between. CDR3 length: 14 residues. Germline loops: CDR1 DFQATT, CDR2 SNEGSKA (reference sequence). The CDR3 protein is CSAPGTRSGNTIYF. CDR3 bases: TGCAGTGCTCCCGGGACTCGCTCTGGAAACACCATATATTTT.

The chain links TRBV6-5 to TRBJ1-4; 9 bases are shared with TRBD1. V was clipped by 2 bases and J by 7 bases; unmatched bases: 14. Germline V gene data show CDR1 as MNHEY and CDR2 as SVGAGI. This CDR3 is built from 18 residues. The CDR3: CASSYAQGASSSFEKLFF. In nucleotides, the CDR3 is TGTGCCAGCAGTTACGCACAGGGGGCCTCCTCGTCTTTTGAAAAACTGTTTTTT.

V gene TRBV27 combines with J gene TRBJ1-1; a possible D gene is TRBD1 (6 bases). CDR1 MNHEY and CDR2 SMNVEV come from the germline V gene (reference sequence). There are 15 residues in the CDR3. V dropped 5 bases and J dropped 1 base, with 14 bases sitting between them. The CDR3 DNA is TGTGCCAGCAGTCCGCCAGGACAGAAGAACACTGAAGCTTTCTTT. This gives the protein CASSPPGQKNTEAFF.

This chain joins TRBV10-3 and TRBJ2-5; 7 nucleotides match TRBD1. The germline V gene has CDR1 ENHRY and CDR2 SYGVKD. The CDR3 contains 13 residues. After removal of 6 bases from V and 2 bases from J, the junction contained 3 bases not matched to a gene. The CDR3 here is CAIRGQNQETQYF. CDR3 in DNA: TGTGCCATCAGGGGACAGAATCAAGAGACCCAGTACTTC.

This clonotype was seen only a few times. The CDR3 is CASSQDLGGDYGYTF. The CDR3 DNA reads as TGCGCCAGCAGCCAAGATTTAGGGGGGGACTATGGCTACACCTTC. This chain connects TRBV4-3 to TRBJ1-2; TRBD1 might be the D (6 bases). V lost 0 bases and J 3 bases, leaving 11 bases between the germline ends. Germline V gene data show CDR1 as LGHNA and CDR2 as YSLEER. The CDR3 totals 15 residues.

The rearrangement joins TRBV6-2 or TRBV6-3 to TRBJ2-2; the D gene is possibly TRBD1 (6 bases). The CDR3 consists of 15 residues. V shed 6 bases and J shed 0 bases, with 11 bases lying between them. Germline assignment: CDR1 MNHEY and CDR2 SVGEGT. CDR3 loop: CASRNGQTNTGELFF. The DNA of the CDR3 is TGTGCCAGCAGAAATGGACAGACGAACACCGGGGAGCTGTTTTTT.

This clonotype was recorded only once. J is TRBJ1-2 and V is TRBV5-5; TRBD1 aligns across 8 bases. This CDR3 has 15 residues. Germline V lookup: CDR1 SGHKS, CDR2 YYEKEE (reference sequence). With V trimmed by 2 bases and J by 4 bases, 7 bases remained unmatched. The CDR3 DNA reads as TGTGCCAGCAGCTTAACTGGGGGACAGGTCTATGGCTACACCTTC. Translated: CASSLTGGQVYGYTF. Based on the CDR3 plus reference TRBV5-5 and TRBJ1-2, the full variable domain is DAGVTQSPTHLIKTRGQQVTLRCSPISGHKSVSWYQQVLGQGPQFIFQYYEKEERGRGNFPDRFSARQFPNYSSELNVNALLLGDSALYLCASSLTGGQVYGYTFGSGTRLTVV.

The chain couples TRBV27 to TRBJ2-7, with a tentative D call TRBD2 (5 bases). Germline-derived CDR1 and CDR2 are MNHEY and SMNVEV (reference sequence). The ends were cut back, 5 bases at V and 4 bases at J, with 18 bases in the middle. CDR3 size: 15 residues. As DNA, the CDR3 is TGTGCCAGCAGTGGCGGGCTGGAACGGGTATACGAGCAGTACTTC. Its protein is CASSGGLERVYEQYF.

This chain uses TRBV24-1 with TRBJ2-7, with D unclear. CDR1 is KGHDR and CDR2 is SFDVKD in the germline V gene. V lost 0 bases and J 6 bases, leaving 5 bases between the germline ends. The CDR3 runs to 12 residues. CDR3 DNA sequence: TGTGCCACCAGTGATTTGCTTTCCGAGCAGTACTTC. As protein: CATSDLLSEQYF.

There are a few counts of this clonotype. The V call is TRBV5-1, the J call TRBJ1-6, with D tentatively TRBD1 (5 bases). Germline loops: CDR1 SGHRS, CDR2 YFSETQ. Trimming took off 2 bases at V and 0 bases at J, with 18 bases between the two ends. The CDR3 extends over 19 amino acids. The CDR3 DNA reads as TGCGCCAGCAGCTTAGAACAGGTGGGACTGGCCTCCTATAATTCACCCCTCCACTTT. Translating it yields CASSLEQVGLASYNSPLHF.

The table lists this clonotype with a few counts. The chain couples TRBV6-2 or TRBV6-3 to TRBJ2-7; 7 nucleotides agree with TRBD2. The CDR3 sequence is 17 residues long. Trimming at V came to 3 bases and at J to 0 bases, leaving 11 bases not matched to a gene. The germline V gene has CDR1 MNHEY and CDR2 SVGEGT. CDR3 loop: CASSYPGPGGGSYEQYF. For the CDR3, the DNA is TGTGCCAGCAGTTATCCCGGTCCGGGAGGCGGCTCCTACGAGCAGTACTTC.

J is TRBJ2-5 and V is TRBV6-5; 8 bases fit TRBD1. V lost 6 bases and J lost 9; bases outside the gene matches: 18. CDR1 MNHEY and CDR2 SVGAGI come from the germline V gene. This CDR3 spans 16 amino acids. CDR3 DNA sequence: TGTGCCAGCAGGTCCAGGGACAGGTTCTTCGATGAGGCCCAGTACTTC. This codes for CASRSRDRFFDEAQYF.

Only a few counts were recorded for this clonotype. The chain recombines TRBV9 with TRBJ2-7; 9 bases line up with TRBD1. Trimming took 0 bases from V and 6 from J; bases not matched to a gene: 7. CDR3 length equals 15 residues. Germline V gives CDR1 SGDLS, CDR2 YYNGEE. Here the CDR3 DNA reads TGTGCCAGCAGCGTAGGAGGGACAGGGAATGGCGAGCAGTACTTC. Its protein is CASSVGGTGNGEQYF. Looking up the rest from reference TRBV9 and TRBJ2-7 gives the full variable domain: DSGVTQTPKHLITATGQRVTLRCSPRSGDLSVYWYQQSLDQGLQFLIQYYNGEERAKGNILERFSAQQFPDLHSELNLSSLELGDSALYFCASSVGGTGNGEQYFGPGTRLTVT.

The chain couples TRBV5-1 to TRBJ2-3; the match to TRBD1 covers 7 bases. Germline V gives CDR1 SGHRS, CDR2 YFSETQ. CDR3 length: 13 residues. V lost 6 bases, J lost 6 bases, and 7 bases stayed unmatched. In nucleotides, the CDR3 is TGCGCCAGCAATCGGGACAGATTGGATACGCAGTATTTT. As protein: CASNRDRLDTQYF.

The sample holds a few counts of this clonotype. V usage is TRBV10-3 and J usage is TRBJ2-7; D may be TRBD2 (6 bases). V gave up 11 bases and J gave up 0 bases, with 17 bases separating them. Germline CDR1 and CDR2: ENHRY and SYGVKD. The CDR3 extends over 14 amino acids. The CDR3 region is CAVMEGQSSYEQYF. In DNA form, the CDR3 reads TGTGCCGTAATGGAGGGCCAAAGCTCCTACGAGCAGTACTTC.

The chain couples TRBV7-9 to TRBJ2-2, with D possibly TRBD2 on 5 matching bases. The V end was cut by 0 bases, the J end by 2 bases, with 13 bases between. The germline V gene has CDR1 SEHNR and CDR2 FQNEAQ (reference sequence). The CDR3 sequence is 17 residues long. The CDR3 DNA follows: TGTGCCAGCAGCTTAGCGGTCGCACTAGAAAACACCGGGGAGCTGTTTTTT. Its translation: CASSLAVALENTGELFF.

This clonotype has only a few counts. V and J are TRBV12-3 or TRBV12-4 and TRBJ1-2, with D perhaps matching TRBD1 (5 bases). The CDR3 length is 13 residues. V lost 5 bases and J 4 bases, leaving 11 bases between the germline ends. CDR3 coding DNA: TGTGCCAGCAGTCCCCAGGGTTTCTATGGCTACACCTTC. This translates into CASSPQGFYGYTF.

There are a few counts of this clonotype. The gene calls are TRBV12-3 or TRBV12-4 and TRBJ2-7, with 7 bases aligning to TRBD1. The CDR3 has 18 residues. Trimming took 2 bases from V and 2 from J; bases not matched to a gene: 15. Here the CDR3 reads CASSLPAPGQILPYEQYF. DNA for the CDR3: TGTGCCAGCAGTTTACCCGCACCGGGACAGATACTACCCTACGAGCAGTACTTC.

The chain is built from TRBV2 and TRBJ2-7; 7 bases align to TRBD1. CDR1 SNHLY and CDR2 FYNNEI come from the germline V gene. V shed 7 bases, J shed 5 bases, and the junction held 8 bases outside the gene matches. This CDR3 region has 13 residues. CDR3 DNA sequence: TGTGCCAGCAAGATGCCGGGACAGCACGAGCAGTACTTC. Translated, it gives CASKMPGQHEQYF.

The CDR3 DNA sequence: TGTGCCAGCAGGACCCAGCGGGGGGGTATCTACGAGCAGTACTTC. It is translated as CASRTQRGGIYEQYF. The V gene is TRBV5-4, the J gene TRBJ2-7; TRBD2 agrees at 10 bases. Germline CDR1 is SGHNT and CDR2 is YYREEE (reference sequence). This CDR3 contains 15 residues. Trimming took 5 bases from V and 3 from J; bases not matched to a gene: 8.

This clonotype was picked up a small number of times. In nucleotides, the CDR3 is TGTGCCAGCAGCTTAGTGGGGGGGGCTACCTACAATGAGCAGTTCTTC. This sequence encodes CASSLVGGATYNEQFF. The rearrangement joins TRBV7-2 to TRBJ2-1; TRBD2 might be the D (7 bases). There are 16 residues in the CDR3. Germline lookup yields CDR1 SGHTA and CDR2 FQGNSA. Trimming cost V 1 base and J 2 bases, with 12 bases left between them. Looking up the rest from reference TRBV7-2 and TRBJ2-1 gives the full variable domain: GAGVSQSPSNKVTEKGKDVELRCDPISGHTALYWYRQSLGQGLEFLIYFQGNSAPDKSGLPSDRFSAERTGGSVSTLTIQRTQQEDSAVYLCASSLVGGATYNEQFFGPGTRLTVL.

A few counts support this clonotype. The rearrangement uses TRBV2 and TRBJ2-7; D is undetermined. With 2 bases removed from V and 4 bases from J, the gap between germline ends came to 6 bases. This CDR3 is 12 amino acids long. CDR1 and CDR2 (germline): SNHLY, FYNNEI. The chain's CDR3 is CASSERNYEQYF. CDR3 bases: TGTGCCAGCAGTGAACGAAATTACGAGCAGTACTTC. The whole variable domain, filled in from reference TRBV2 and TRBJ2-7, reads EPEVTQTPSHQVTQMGQEVILRCVPISNHLYFYWYRQILGQKVEFLVSFYNNEISEKSEIFDDQFSVERPDGSNFTLKIRSTKLEDSAMYFCASSERNYEQYFGPGTRLTVT.

The V and J genes are TRBV5-1 and TRBJ1-2; possibly TRBD1 for D (5 bases). The CDR3 consists of 14 residues. The V end lost 5 bases, the J end lost 3 bases, and 14 bases lay between the germline ends. The V gene's germline CDR1 is SGHRS and CDR2 YFSETQ. This CDR3 reads CASRLGPTDYGYTF. In nucleotides, the CDR3 is TGCGCCAGCAGACTGGGACCGACCGACTATGGCTACACCTTC.

The CDR3: CASSSRASNGEQFF. The CDR3 DNA reads TGTGCCAGCAGCTCCCGGGCCTCCAACGGTGAGCAGTTCTTC. V is TRBV7-9 and J is TRBJ2-1; no reliable D call. Trimming cost V 4 bases and J 9 bases, with 16 bases left between them. CDR1 and CDR2 from the germline V gene are SEHNR and FQNEAQ (reference sequence). The CDR3 is made up of 14 amino acids.

There are a few counts of this clonotype. CDR3 loop: CASSLNRESRNTEAFF. CDR3 DNA sequence: TGTGCCAGCAGCCTTAACAGGGAGAGTAGGAACACTGAAGCTTTCTTT. The V gene is TRBV12-3 or TRBV12-4, the J gene TRBJ1-1; a possible D gene is TRBD1 (6 bases). Trimming left V 6 bases short and J 1 base short, with 18 bases between. There are 16 residues in the CDR3.

This clonotype has just a few counts. The V and J genes are TRBV7-3 and TRBJ2-4; 9 positions agree with TRBD2. The germline V gene encodes CDR1 SGHTA and CDR2 FQGTGA. The ends lost 5 bases at V and 5 bases at J; junction bases unmatched: 10. The CDR3 sequence is 16 residues long. The CDR3 bases are TGTGCCAGCAGCCAAGGCAATAGCGGGGGCCAAAACATTCAGTACTTC. Protein product: CASSQGNSGGQNIQYF.

The rearrangement joins TRBV30 to TRBJ1-1; tentatively, D is TRBD1 (6 bases). Trimming took off 4 bases at V and 0 bases at J, with 12 bases between the two ends. Per the germline V gene, CDR1 is GTSNPN and CDR2 is SVGIG (reference sequence). The CDR3 consists of 14 residues. CDR3 amino acids: CAWTPDSMNTEAFF. The DNA of the CDR3 is TGTGCCTGGACCCCGGACAGCATGAACACTGAAGCTTTCTTT.